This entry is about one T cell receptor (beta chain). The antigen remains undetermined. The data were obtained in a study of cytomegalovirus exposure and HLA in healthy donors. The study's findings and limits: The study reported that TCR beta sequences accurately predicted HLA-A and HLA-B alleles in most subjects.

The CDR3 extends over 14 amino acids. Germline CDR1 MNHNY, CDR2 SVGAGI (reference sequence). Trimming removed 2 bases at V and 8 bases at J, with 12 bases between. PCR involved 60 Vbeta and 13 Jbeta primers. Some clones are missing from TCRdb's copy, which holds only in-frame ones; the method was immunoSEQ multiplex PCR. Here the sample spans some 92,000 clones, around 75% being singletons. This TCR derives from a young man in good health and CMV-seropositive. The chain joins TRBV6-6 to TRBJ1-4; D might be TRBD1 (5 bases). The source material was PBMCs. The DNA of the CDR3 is TGTGCCAGCAGTTACGTAGGGGTAGGGGAAAAACTGTTTTTT. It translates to CASSYVGVGEKLFF.